The subject of this entry is one T cell receptor (beta chain). The data originate from a study of blood T cell repertoires in COVID-19. Turning to the study itself: Whether acute or convalescent, the COVID-19 samples came from the United States, Italy and Spain. From T cells, B-cell-depleted T cells, or PBMCs came the material, which was cDNA or gDNA.

Followed longitudinally, the Seattle patients had been enrolled during active infection. Losses at the gene ends were 2 bases for V and 2 bases for J; bases not matched to a gene: 2. CDR1 is ENHRY and CDR2 is SYGVKD in the germline V gene. The CDR3 has 14 residues. Original processing notes: Amplification with reference gene primers provided the estimates of nucleated cell counts. The assay was immunoSEQ multiplex PCR, and TCRdb's table has in-frame clones only and misses some. V and J calls and clone size are those listed in that table; D and trimming were worked out from the DNA. The sample has more than 65,000 clones, approximately 83% seen once.

The sample was peripheral blood. The sequence was collected from a man aged 25-40 years with COVID-19, enrolled during active disease. The rearrangement uses TRBV10-3 and TRBJ2-5; 7 bases are shared with TRBD1. Written as DNA, the CDR3 is TGTGCCATCAGTGAGCGGGGACAGCAAGAGACCCAGTACTTC. Its protein is CAISERGQQETQYF.